Sequencing of this T cell receptor (beta chain) was carried out in a study of shared clonotypes between healthy human individuals. The method was immunoSEQ multiplex PCR; TCRdb's version includes in-frame clones alone and lacks a portion of them. The sample shows 600,000 to 750,000 clones, over 55% of them seen only once. Overall study findings and caveats: It was observed that approximately 5% of naive CD4 clonotypes were shared across a handful of donors.

As to this clone: Antigen: not known.

Deletions cut 1 base from V and 8 bases from J, with 21 bases between. Germline V gene lookup returns CDR1 SGHRS and CDR2 YFSETQ. This CDR3 comprises 16 residues. Source material: memory CD4+ T cells sorted from blood. Subset meaning: CD45RA-negative fraction. The TCR comes from a woman in her thirties in good health. V usage is TRBV5-1 and J usage is TRBJ1-2, with D hard to call. In DNA form, the CDR3 reads TGCGCCAGCAGCTTGATGGCGCTACTCAGGCCTGGCGGCTACACCTTC. Its protein is CASSLMALLRPGGYTF.